This T cell receptor (beta chain) was profiled in a study of OX40 agonist ivuxolimab in advanced cancers. Study-wide context: The dose-escalation group included hepatocellular carcinoma, melanoma, renal cell carcinoma and head and neck cancer. Earlier treatment with anti-PD-1, anti-PD-L1 or anti-CTLA-4 was permitted, and 35% to 40% had received some. Study conclusions and caveats: In CD8+ T cells, expanded clones were on average more numerous than in CD4+.

Profiling relied on immunoSEQ multiplex PCR, and the TCRdb table lists in-frame clones only, not all of them. Found here are about 49,000 clones, around 94% of them singletons; the top ten hold 9.5% to 12%. In regard to this clone: Its antigen remains unknown.

This CDR3 comprises 17 residues. V shed 5 bases and J shed 2 bases, with 19 bases lying between them. Germline V CDR1 and CDR2: SGHAT, FQNNGV. Specimen: CD4+ or CD8+ T cells sorted from blood, collected in a trial of the OX40 agonist ivuxolimab. This receptor was identified in an adult with an advanced solid tumor such as melanoma, head and neck, liver or kidney cancer. The chain employs TRBV11-2 and TRBJ1-3; possible D gene TRBD1, 6 bases. Here the CDR3 reads CASSVGRRGGAGNTIYF. The CDR3 DNA sequence: TGTGCCAGCAGCGTCGGTCGGAGAGGGGGAGCTGGAAACACCATATATTTT.